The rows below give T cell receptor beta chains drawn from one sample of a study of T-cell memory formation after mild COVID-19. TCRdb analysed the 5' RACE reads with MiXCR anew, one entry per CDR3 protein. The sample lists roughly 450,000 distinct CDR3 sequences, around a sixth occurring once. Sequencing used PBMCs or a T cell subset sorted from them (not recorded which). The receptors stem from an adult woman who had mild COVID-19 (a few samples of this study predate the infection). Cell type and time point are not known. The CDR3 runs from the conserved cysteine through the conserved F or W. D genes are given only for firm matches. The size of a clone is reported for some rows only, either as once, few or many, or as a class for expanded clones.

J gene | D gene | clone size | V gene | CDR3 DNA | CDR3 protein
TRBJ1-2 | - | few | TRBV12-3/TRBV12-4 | TGTGCCAGCAGCCTCCTCACTGATAACTATGGCTACACCTTC | CASSLLTDNYGYTF
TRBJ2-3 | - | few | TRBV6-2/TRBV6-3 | TGTGCCAGCAGTTACTTTGCGGGTAGCGAGAGCACAGATACGCAGTATTTT | CASSYFAGSESTDTQYF
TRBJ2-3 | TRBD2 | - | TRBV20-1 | TGCAGTGCTAGAAATAGCGGGGTAGGAGATACGCAGTATTTT | CSARNSGVGDTQYF
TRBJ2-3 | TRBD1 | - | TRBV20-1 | TGCAGTGCTAGGGTGGGACAGGGCGACACAGATACGCAGTATTTT | CSARVGQGDTDTQYF
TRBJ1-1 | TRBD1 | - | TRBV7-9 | TGTGCCAGCAGTGAACCCCGGGACAGGGGAGAGGCTGAAGCTTTCTTT | CASSEPRDRGEAEAFF
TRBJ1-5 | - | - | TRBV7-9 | TGTGCCAGCAGCCGCGGGGAGTTGGGGAATCCCCAGCATTTT | CASSRGELGNPQHF
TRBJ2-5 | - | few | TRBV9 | TGTGCCAGCAGCGCCGGACTACGTAAAGAGACCCAGTACTTC | CASSAGLRKETQYF
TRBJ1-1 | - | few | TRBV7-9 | TGTGCCAGCAGCTTCTTAACCGGGGGCGACACTGAAGCTTTCTTT | CASSFLTGGDTEAFF
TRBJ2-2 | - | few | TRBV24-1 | TGTGCCACCAGTGATTTGCACCCCGAGCTGTTTTTT | CATSDLHPELFF
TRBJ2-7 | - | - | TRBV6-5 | TGTGCCAGCAGTAACGGGGGGCCAGCCTACGAGCAGTACTTC | CASSNGGPAYEQYF
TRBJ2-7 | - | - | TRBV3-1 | TGTGCCAGCAGGCCGGGACTCCGAACCTACGAGCAGTACTTC | CASRPGLRTYEQYF
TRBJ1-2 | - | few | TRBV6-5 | TGTGCCAGCAGTTACTCGGGGGACACAGGATTATATGGCTACACCTTC | CASSYSGDTGLYGYTF
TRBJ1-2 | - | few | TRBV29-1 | TGCAGCGTCTCGCTCTTGGGGTCCGGCTATGGCTACACCTTC | CSVSLLGSGYGYTF
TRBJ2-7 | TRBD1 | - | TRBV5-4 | TGTGCCAGCAGCCGCCTTGGACAGGGAGCTAACGAGCAGTACTTC | CASSRLGQGANEQYF
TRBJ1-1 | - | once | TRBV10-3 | TGTGCCATCAGTGAGGCCGGGGTCTTGAACACTGAAGCTTTCTTT | CAISEAGVLNTEAFF
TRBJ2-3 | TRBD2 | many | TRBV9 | TGTGCCAGCAGCGATAGCGGGAGATGGACAGATACGCAGTATTTT | CASSDSGRWTDTQYF
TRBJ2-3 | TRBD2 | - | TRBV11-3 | TGTGCCAGCAGCTTCATCGGGGCGGGAGGAGATACGCAGTATTTT | CASSFIGAGGDTQYF
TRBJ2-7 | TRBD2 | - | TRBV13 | TGTGCCAGCAGCTTACTACCGACTAGCGGGACCTACGAGCAGTACTTC | CASSLLPTSGTYEQYF
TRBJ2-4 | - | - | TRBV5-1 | TGCGCCAGCAGCTCCTATGGGGCCAAAAACATTCAGTACTTC | CASSSYGAKNIQYF
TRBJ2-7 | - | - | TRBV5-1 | TGCGCCAGCAGCTCAGGCAGAGGGCCCGGGGGAAGCTCCTACGAGCAGTACTTC | CASSSGRGPGGSSYEQYF
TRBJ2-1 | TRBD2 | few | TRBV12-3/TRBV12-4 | TGTGCCAGCACGAGCAGCGGGAGGTATCCCCCCTACAATGAGCAGTTCTTC | CASTSSGRYPPYNEQFF
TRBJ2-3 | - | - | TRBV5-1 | TGCGCCAGCAGCTTGGCCTCACTAGCCTGGGGGAATACGCAGTATTTT | CASSLASLAWGNTQYF
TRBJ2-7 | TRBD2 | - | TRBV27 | TGTGCCAGCAGTCCTCTTTCGGTGGTAGCGGGCTATACCTACGAGCAGTACTTC | CASSPLSVVAGYTYEQYF
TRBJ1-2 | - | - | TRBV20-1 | TGCAGTGCTCCGACACACCTCGGCTATGGCTACACCTTC | CSAPTHLGYGYTF
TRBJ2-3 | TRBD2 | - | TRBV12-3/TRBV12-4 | TGTGCCAGCAGTATTAGCGGGACCGGCACAGATACGCAGTATTTT | CASSISGTGTDTQYF
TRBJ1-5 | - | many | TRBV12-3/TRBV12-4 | TGTGCCAGCAGTTTAGGAGGCAGTAATAGCAATCAGCCCCAGCATTTT | CASSLGGSNSNQPQHF
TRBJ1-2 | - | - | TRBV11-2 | TGTGCCAGCAGCTTAGTTGGCAGGCGCTATTATGGCTACACCTTC | CASSLVGRRYYGYTF
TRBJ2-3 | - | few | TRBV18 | TGTGCCAGCTCGCCAATCCCTCCCGTGGGCCCAGATACGCAGTATTTT | CASSPIPPVGPDTQYF
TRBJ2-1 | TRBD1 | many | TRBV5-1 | TGTGCCAGCAGCTTAGGACAGGGTTCCTACAATGAGCAGTTCTTC | CASSLGQGSYNEQFF
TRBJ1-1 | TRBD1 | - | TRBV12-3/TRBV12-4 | TGTGCCAGCAGTGCCGGTTACGACAGGGGGAACACTGAAGCTTTCTTT | CASSAGYDRGNTEAFF
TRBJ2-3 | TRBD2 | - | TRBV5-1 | TGCGCCAGCAAGGAGCGGGAGGGCCCAGATACGCAGTATTTT | CASKEREGPDTQYF
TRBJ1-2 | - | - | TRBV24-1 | TGTGCCACCAGTCTCGACGGGAGCTTTCGGTATGGCTACACCTTC | CATSLDGSFRYGYTF
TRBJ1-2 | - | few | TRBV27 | TGTGCCAGCAGTTTATCCCCCTTGACAGCTAACTATGGCTACACCTTC | CASSLSPLTANYGYTF
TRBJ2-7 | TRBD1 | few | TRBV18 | TGTGCCAGCTCACCGGGACAGTACTACGAGCAGTACTTC | CASSPGQYYEQYF
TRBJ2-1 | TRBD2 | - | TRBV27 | TGTGCCAGCACCCTACTAGCGGGAGACGACAATGAGCAGTTCTTC | CASTLLAGDDNEQFF
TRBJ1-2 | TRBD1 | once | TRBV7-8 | TGTGCCAGCAGCTTAGCCGGGACAGGGAATCGCGCTAACTATGGCTACACCTTC | CASSLAGTGNRANYGYTF
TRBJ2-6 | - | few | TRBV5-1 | TGCGCCAGTACGGGCCCTAGCTCTGGGGCCAACGTCCTGACTTTC | CASTGPSSGANVLTF
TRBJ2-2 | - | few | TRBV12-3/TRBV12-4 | TGTGCCAGCACCCGGACAGTGAACACCGGGGAGCTGTTTTTT | CASTRTVNTGELFF
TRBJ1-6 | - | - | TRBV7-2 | TGTGCCAGCAGCTTACTAAATTCACCCCTCCACTTT | CASSLLNSPLHF
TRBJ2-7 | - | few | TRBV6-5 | TGTGCCAGCAGACGGGACATCTACGAGCAGTACTTC | CASRRDIYEQYF
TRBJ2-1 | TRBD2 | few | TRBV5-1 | TGCGCCAGCAGCTCGACTAGCGGGGGCCTTAGCTCCTACAATGAGCAGTTCTTC | CASSSTSGGLSSYNEQFF
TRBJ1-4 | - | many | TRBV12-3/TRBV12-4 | TGTGCCAGCAGTTTAGGACAGAGAGAAAAACTGTTTTTT | CASSLGQREKLFF